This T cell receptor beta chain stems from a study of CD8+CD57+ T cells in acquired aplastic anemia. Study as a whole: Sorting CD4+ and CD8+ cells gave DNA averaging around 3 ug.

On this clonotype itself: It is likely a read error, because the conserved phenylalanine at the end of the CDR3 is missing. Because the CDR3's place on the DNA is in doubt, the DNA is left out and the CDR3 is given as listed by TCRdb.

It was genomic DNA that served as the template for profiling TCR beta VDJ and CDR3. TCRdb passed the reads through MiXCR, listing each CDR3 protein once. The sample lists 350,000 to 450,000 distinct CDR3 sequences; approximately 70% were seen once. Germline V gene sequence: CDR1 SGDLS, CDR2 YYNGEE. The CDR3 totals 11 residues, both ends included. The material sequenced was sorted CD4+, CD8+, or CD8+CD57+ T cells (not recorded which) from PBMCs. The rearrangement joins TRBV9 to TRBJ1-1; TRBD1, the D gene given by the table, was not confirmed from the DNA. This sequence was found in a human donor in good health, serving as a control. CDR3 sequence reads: CASSVETGGFM.